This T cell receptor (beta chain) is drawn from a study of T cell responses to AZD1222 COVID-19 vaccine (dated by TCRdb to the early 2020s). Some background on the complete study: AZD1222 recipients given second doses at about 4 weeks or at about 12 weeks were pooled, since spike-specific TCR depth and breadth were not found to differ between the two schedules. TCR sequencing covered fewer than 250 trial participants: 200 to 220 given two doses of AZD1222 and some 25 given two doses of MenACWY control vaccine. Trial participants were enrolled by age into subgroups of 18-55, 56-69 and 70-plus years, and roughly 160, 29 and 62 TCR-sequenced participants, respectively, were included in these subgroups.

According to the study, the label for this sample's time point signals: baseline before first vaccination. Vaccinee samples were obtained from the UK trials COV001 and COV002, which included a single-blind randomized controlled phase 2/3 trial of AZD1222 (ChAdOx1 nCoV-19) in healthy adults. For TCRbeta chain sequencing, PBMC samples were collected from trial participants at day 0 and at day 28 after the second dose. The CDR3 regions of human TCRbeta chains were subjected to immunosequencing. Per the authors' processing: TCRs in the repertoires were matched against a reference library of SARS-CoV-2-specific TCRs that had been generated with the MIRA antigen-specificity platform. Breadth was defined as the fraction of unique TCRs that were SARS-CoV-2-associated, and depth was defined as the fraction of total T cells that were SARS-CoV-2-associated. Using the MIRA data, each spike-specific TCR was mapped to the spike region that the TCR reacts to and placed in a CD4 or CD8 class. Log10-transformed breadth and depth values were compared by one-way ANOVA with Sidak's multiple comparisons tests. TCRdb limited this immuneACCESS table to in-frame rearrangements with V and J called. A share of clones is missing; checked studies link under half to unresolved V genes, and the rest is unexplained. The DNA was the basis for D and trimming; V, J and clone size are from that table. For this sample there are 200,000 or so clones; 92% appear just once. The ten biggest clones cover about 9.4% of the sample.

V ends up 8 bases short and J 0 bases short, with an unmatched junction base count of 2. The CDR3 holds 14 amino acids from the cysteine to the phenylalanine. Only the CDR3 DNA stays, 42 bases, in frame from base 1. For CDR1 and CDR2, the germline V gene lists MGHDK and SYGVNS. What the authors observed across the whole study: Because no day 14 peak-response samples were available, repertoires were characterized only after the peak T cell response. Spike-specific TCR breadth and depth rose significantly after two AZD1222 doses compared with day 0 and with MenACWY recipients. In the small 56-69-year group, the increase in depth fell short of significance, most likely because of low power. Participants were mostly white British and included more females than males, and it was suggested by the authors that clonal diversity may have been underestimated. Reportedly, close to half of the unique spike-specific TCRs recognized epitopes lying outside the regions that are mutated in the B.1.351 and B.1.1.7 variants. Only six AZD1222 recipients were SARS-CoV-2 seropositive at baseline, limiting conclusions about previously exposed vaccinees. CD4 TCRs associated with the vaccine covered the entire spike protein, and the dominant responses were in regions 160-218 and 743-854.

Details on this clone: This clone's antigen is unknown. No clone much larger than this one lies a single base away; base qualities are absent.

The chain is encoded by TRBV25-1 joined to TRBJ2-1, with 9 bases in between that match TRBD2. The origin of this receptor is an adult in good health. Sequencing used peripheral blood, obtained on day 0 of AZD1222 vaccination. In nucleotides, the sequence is TGTGCCAGCTTGCGGGAGGGCTCCTACAATGAGCAGTTCTTC. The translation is CASLREGSYNEQFF.